The 24 T cell receptor beta chains given below trace back to one sample, sequenced in a study of cytomegalovirus exposure and HLA in healthy donors. Primers included in the PCR were 60 Vbeta and 13 Jbeta primers. This table comes from immunoSEQ multiplex PCR, and its TCRdb copy is limited to in-frame clones, with some not included. The sample records 65,000 to 75,000 clones, 65% to 70% being singletons. What was sequenced was PBMCs. The receptors derive from a woman in her 30s in good health and CMV-seronegative.

This chain joins TRBV30 and TRBJ1-4; possibly TRBD1 for D (5 bases). Per the germline V gene, CDR1 is GTSNPN and CDR2 is SVGIG (reference sequence). Trimming removed 5 bases at V and 8 bases at J, with 18 bases between. The CDR3 is made up of 14 amino acids. CDR3 DNA: TGTGCCTGGGATACATCGGGACTAAAGGAAAAACTGTTTTTT. Protein: CAWDTSGLKEKLFF.

CDR3 sequence (DNA): TGTGCCAGCGGCGTAGCCGATACGCAGTATTTT. Amino acids: CASGVADTQYF. This chain connects TRBV2 to TRBJ2-3; no definite D call. V was cut by 8 bases and J by 6 bases, with 9 bases left in between. The CDR3 length is 11 residues. Germline assignment: CDR1 SNHLY and CDR2 FYNNEI.

The V call is TRBV6-5, the J call TRBJ1-4, with 7 bases identical to TRBD1. The ends lost 9 bases at V and 6 bases at J; junction bases unmatched: 10. There are 14 residues in the CDR3. Per germline, CDR1 MNHEY and CDR2 SVGAGI. The CDR3 spells CASSDRDGDEKLFF. The CDR3 nucleotides are TGTGCCAGTTCCGACAGGGACGGAGATGAAAAACTGTTTTTT.

The rearrangement links TRBV7-9 to TRBJ2-5; 9 positions agree with TRBD1. With 5 bases clipped from V and 1 base from J, the junction kept 8 bases outside the gene matches. Germline CDR1 reads SEHNR; CDR2 reads FQNEAQ (reference sequence). There are 16 residues in the CDR3. The CDR3 reads CASSPRTGEGQETQYF. The CDR3 nucleotides are TGTGCCAGCAGCCCCCGGACAGGGGAGGGCCAAGAGACCCAGTACTTC.

The chain joins TRBV7-3 to TRBJ2-7, with 11 positions matching TRBD1. Germline CDR1 is SGHTA and CDR2 is FQGTGA. V lost 5 bases and J lost 3; bases outside the gene matches: 6. The CDR3 is 15 residues long. This CDR3 is CASSAPGTGGYEQYF. The DNA of the CDR3 is TGTGCCAGCAGCGCTCCCGGGACAGGGGGCTACGAGCAGTACTTC. Supplemented by reference TRBV7-3 and TRBJ2-7, the full variable domain reads GAGVSQTPSNKVTEKGKYVELRCDPISGHTALYWYRQSLGQGPEFLIYFQGTGAADDSGLPNDRFFAVRPEGSVSTLKIQRTERGDSAVYLCASSAPGTGGYEQYFGPGTRLTVT.

The rearrangement joins TRBV2 to TRBJ2-7; the D gene is possibly TRBD1 (6 bases). The germline V gene encodes CDR1 SNHLY and CDR2 FYNNEI. The CDR3 is 12 amino acids. With 7 bases removed from V and 6 bases from J, the gap between germline ends came to 13 bases. The CDR3 is CASNKQGAEQYF. CDR3 bases: TGTGCCAGCAATAAACAGGGAGCCGAGCAGTACTTC.

This chain uses TRBV6-5 with TRBJ1-1, with a possible D match to TRBD1 (6 bases). CDR1 is MNHEY and CDR2 is SVGAGI in the germline V gene. The CDR3 has 14 amino acids. V was trimmed by 5 bases and J by 8 bases, leaving 18 bases between them. This CDR3 is CASSEVGRGPEAFF. CDR3 in DNA: TGTGCCAGCAGTGAGGTCGGCAGGGGCCCCGAAGCTTTCTTT.

The chain links TRBV10-3 to TRBJ2-5; possibly TRBD2 for D (6 bases). The CDR3 extends over 13 amino acids. Trimming removed 10 bases at V and 5 bases at J, with 17 bases between. From germline, CDR1 is ENHRY and CDR2 SYGVKD. The chain's CDR3 is CATSLASEETQYF. The DNA of the CDR3 is TGTGCCACCTCACTAGCATCAGAGGAGACCCAGTACTTC.

The rearrangement uses TRBV6-1 and TRBJ2-1; TRBD2 agrees at 8 bases. V was pared by 4 bases and J by 0 bases, with 8 bases of the junction left unmatched. Per the germline V gene, CDR1 is MNHNS and CDR2 is SASEGT. The CDR3 is 17 residues long. CDR3 loop: CASSASIAGSSYNEQFF. The CDR3 DNA reads as TGTGCCAGCAGTGCCTCAATAGCGGGGAGCTCCTACAATGAGCAGTTCTTC.

The sample holds one count of this clone. The chain employs TRBV4-1 and TRBJ1-6, with 7 bases that match TRBD1. The V segment lost 4 bases and the J segment 10 bases; nucleotides outside the gene matches: 10. The CDR3 extends over 15 amino acids. Germline V gene sequence: CDR1 MGHRA, CDR2 YSYEKL. The CDR3 bases are TGCGCCAGCAGCCCCCTAGCAGGGGGACTCTCACCCCTCCACTTT. This codes for CASSPLAGGLSPLHF.

The chain employs TRBV2 and TRBJ1-3; no definite D call. The CDR3 sequence is 14 residues long. V dropped 3 bases and J dropped 2 bases, with 8 bases sitting between them. In germline, CDR1 is SNHLY, CDR2 FYNNEI. CDR3 DNA: TGTGCCAGCAGTGAGTCGAGGGCTGGAAACACCATATATTTT. Amino acids: CASSESRAGNTIYF.

This chain links TRBV7-6 with TRBJ1-1; 8 bases line up with TRBD1. Per the germline V gene, CDR1 is SGHVS and CDR2 is FNYEAQ. Trimming removed 5 bases from V and 6 bases from J; junction bases left unmatched: 8. This CDR3 has 14 amino acids. CDR3 sequence reads: CASSTRTGSPEAFF. DNA of the CDR3: TGTGCCAGCAGCACCCGGACAGGGTCCCCTGAAGCTTTCTTT.

The chain has TRBV4-1 and TRBJ2-1; no clear D. The ends were cut back, 0 bases at V and 8 bases at J, with 11 bases in the middle. The CDR3 consists of 14 residues. In germline, CDR1 is MGHRA, CDR2 YSYEKL. CDR3 protein: CASSQDVLVDEQFF. In DNA form, the CDR3 reads TGCGCCAGCAGCCAAGATGTGCTAGTAGATGAGCAGTTCTTC.

This clone was observed a handful of times. The chain recombines TRBV11-2 with TRBJ1-1; D unclear. CDR3 length equals 13 residues. CDR1 and CDR2 (germline): SGHAT, FQNNGV. The germline V and J ends were trimmed by 1 base and 0 bases, with 3 bases remaining between them. In DNA, the CDR3 is TGTGCCAGCAGCTTAGCAGTGAACACTGAAGCTTTCTTT. Protein product: CASSLAVNTEAFF. Full variable domain (remainder filled in from reference TRBV11-2 and TRBJ1-1): EAGVAQSPRYKIIEKRQSVAFWCNPISGHATLYWYQQILGQGPKLLIQFQNNGVVDDSQLPKDRFSAERLKGVDSTLKIQPAKLEDSAVYLCASSLAVNTEAFFGQGTRLTVV.

This chain joins TRBV6-6 and TRBJ1-4; 10 positions agree with TRBD1. This CDR3 spans 16 amino acids. CDR1 is MNHNY, CDR2 SVGAGI, per germline (reference sequence). V dropped 5 bases and J dropped 7; count of bases not matched to a gene: 10. CDR3 sequence reads: CASSDWDRGMSEKLFF. CDR3 in DNA: TGTGCCAGCAGTGACTGGGACAGGGGAATGAGTGAAAAACTGTTTTTT.

This clone has a handful of counts. The chain links TRBV5-5 to TRBJ1-5, with 7 bases that match TRBD1. Trimming cost V 4 bases and J 4 bases; bases outside gene matches: 8. The CDR3 runs to 15 residues. The germline V gene encodes CDR1 SGHKS and CDR2 YYEKEE (reference sequence). CDR3 region: CASSPDRDQNQPQHF. For the CDR3, the DNA is TGTGCCAGCAGCCCTGACAGGGACCAGAATCAGCCCCAGCATTTT.

The V call is TRBV19, the J call TRBJ2-7; TRBD1 matches at 7 bases. The CDR3 covers 13 residues. Germline loops: CDR1 LNHDA, CDR2 SQIVND (reference sequence). V dropped 6 bases and J dropped 4; count of bases not matched to a gene: 6. The CDR3 here is CASSPGTEYEQYF. The CDR3 DNA is TGTGCCAGTAGCCCCGGGACAGAGTACGAGCAGTACTTC.

To note about this clone: Germline and junction disagree at one end, which may indicate a read error. This chain connects TRBV29-1 to TRBJ2-2, with D tentatively TRBD2 (5 bases). The CDR3 has 14 amino acids. CDR1 and CDR2 (germline): SQVTM, ANQGSEA. The DNA of the CDR3 is TGCAGCGCCCCCGTGGGGAAGGCACACCGGGGAGCTGTTTTT. This encodes CSAPVGKAHRGAVF.

In this sample, this clone turned up a few times. V gene TRBV7-8 combines with J gene TRBJ2-2, with 11 bases lining up with TRBD2. J was trimmed by 7 bases and V by 5 bases; bases with no gene match: 12. CDR3 length equals 17 residues. In germline, CDR1 is SGHVS, CDR2 FQNEAQ. CDR3 DNA sequence: TGTGCCAGCAGCCATTTAGCGGGGGGGACCTCAAACGGGGAGCTGTTTTTT. This translates into CASSHLAGGTSNGELFF.

The chain uses TRBV7-9 and TRBJ1-2, with a possible D match to TRBD1 (6 bases). CDR3 length equals 14 residues. V gave up 3 bases and J gave up 4 bases, with 12 bases separating them. Germline V gives CDR1 SEHNR, CDR2 FQNEAQ (reference sequence). The CDR3 reads CASSFQGRGYGYTF. The CDR3 DNA sequence: TGTGCCAGCAGCTTCCAGGGGCGCGGCTATGGCTACACCTTC. The variable domain in full, with the rest retrieved from reference TRBV7-9 and TRBJ1-2, is DTGVSQNPRHKITKRGQNVTFRCDPISEHNRLYWYRQTLGQGPEFLTYFQNEAQLEKSRLLSDRFSAERPKGSFSTLEIQRTEQGDSAMYLCASSFQGRGYGYTFGSGTRLTVV.

CDR3 nucleotide sequence: TGCGCCAGCAGCCAAAGTATTGCGGCGCTTAATTCACCCCTCCACTTT. Its translation: CASSQSIAALNSPLHF. V usage is TRBV4-1 and J usage is TRBJ1-6; D is unresolved. The CDR3 contains 16 residues. V gave up 2 bases and J gave up 6 bases, with 14 bases separating them. Germline CDR1 and CDR2: MGHRA and YSYEKL.

The chain employs TRBV7-2 and TRBJ1-2, with 10 bases that match TRBD1. Germline CDR1 is SGHTA and CDR2 is FQGNSA. The CDR3 has 14 residues. J lost 8 bases, V lost 3 bases, and 6 bases had no gene match. The CDR3 region has the DNA TGTGCCAGCAGCTTCGGGACAGGGGATTTAGGCTACACCTTC. Translated, it gives CASSFGTGDLGYTF. Together with reference TRBV7-2 and TRBJ1-2, the CDR3 gives the full variable domain: GAGVSQSPSNKVTEKGKDVELRCDPISGHTALYWYRQSLGQGLEFLIYFQGNSAPDKSGLPSDRFSAERTGGSVSTLTIQRTQQEDSAVYLCASSFGTGDLGYTFGSGTRLTVV.

V usage is TRBV7-3 and J usage is TRBJ1-1, with 9 nucleotides matching TRBD1. With 2 bases clipped from V and 5 bases from J, the junction kept 6 bases outside the gene matches. Germline V lookup: CDR1 SGHTA, CDR2 FQGTGA. The CDR3 covers 15 residues. CDR3 nucleotides: TGTGCCAGCAGCTTATCCACGACAGGGGGTACTGAAGCTTTCTTT. Protein product: CASSLSTTGGTEAFF.

The J gene is TRBJ2-3, the V gene TRBV18, with D uncertain. The germline V gene has CDR1 KGHSH and CDR2 LQKENI. The CDR3 totals 15 residues. V gave up 0 bases and J gave up 2 bases, with 9 bases separating them. The CDR3 region is CASSPPFTDTDTQYF. Here the CDR3 DNA reads TGTGCCAGCTCACCACCGTTTACAGACACAGATACGCAGTATTTT.